This paragraph reports one T cell receptor (beta chain). The CDR3 covers 15 residues. Germline V gene data show CDR1 as LGHNA and CDR2 as YNFKEQ. Trimming cost V 2 bases and J 5 bases, with 16 bases left between them. Assay: immunoSEQ multiplex PCR; the TCRdb copy retains only in-frame clones and omits some. Of 65,000 to 70,000 clones listed, approximately 92% are singletons. The data derive from a study of T cell changes during pregnancy in multiple sclerosis. Sample: peripheral blood, taken in the third trimester of pregnancy. V is TRBV4-2 and J is TRBJ2-7; weak D call: TRBD2 (5 bases). This receptor was obtained from a female donor in good health, enrolled as a control in a pregnancy study. The CDR3 nucleotides read TGTGCCAGCAGCCAAAATCGGCCGACTATCCACGAGCAGTACTTC. Its protein product is CASSQNRPTIHEQYF.